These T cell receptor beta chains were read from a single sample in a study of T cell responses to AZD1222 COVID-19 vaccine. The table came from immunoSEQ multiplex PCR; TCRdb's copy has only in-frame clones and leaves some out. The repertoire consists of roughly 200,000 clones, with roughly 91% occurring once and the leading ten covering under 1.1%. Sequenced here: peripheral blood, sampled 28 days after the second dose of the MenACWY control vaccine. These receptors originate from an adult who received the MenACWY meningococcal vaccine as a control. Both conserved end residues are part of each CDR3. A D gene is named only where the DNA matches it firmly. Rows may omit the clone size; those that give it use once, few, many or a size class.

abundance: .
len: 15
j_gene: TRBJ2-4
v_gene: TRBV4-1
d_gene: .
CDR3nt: TGCGCCAGCAGCCAAGGGGAGAGAGCCAAAAACATTCAGTACTTC
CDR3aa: CASSQGERAKNIQYF

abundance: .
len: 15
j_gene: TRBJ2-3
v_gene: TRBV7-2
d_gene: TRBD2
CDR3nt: TGTGCCAGCAGCTTAGCGGGGGGGAGGGCAGATACGCAGTATTTT
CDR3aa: CASSLAGGRADTQYF

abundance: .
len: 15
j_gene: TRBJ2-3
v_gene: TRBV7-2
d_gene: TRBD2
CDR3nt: TGTGCCAGCAGCCCGGGACTAGCGGGGGTTGATACGCAGTATTTT
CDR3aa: CASSPGLAGVDTQYF

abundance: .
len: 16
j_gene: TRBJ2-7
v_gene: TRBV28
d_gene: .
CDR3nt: TGTGCCAGCAGAGGAGTAGGGAGGACGGCTTCGAACGAGCAGTACTTC
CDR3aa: CASRGVGRTASNEQYF

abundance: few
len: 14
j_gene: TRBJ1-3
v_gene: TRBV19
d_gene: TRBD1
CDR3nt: TGTGCCAGTAGGACAGGGGCATCCGGAAACACCATATATTTT
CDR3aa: CASRTGASGNTIYF

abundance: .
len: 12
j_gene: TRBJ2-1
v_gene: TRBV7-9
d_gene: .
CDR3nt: TGTGCCAGCAGCTTAACTAGCTGGGAAGAGTTCTTC
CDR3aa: CASSLTSWEEFF

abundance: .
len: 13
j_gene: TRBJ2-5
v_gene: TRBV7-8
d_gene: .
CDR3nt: TGTGCCAGCATCCCCGGGCGCCAAGAGACCCAGTACTTC
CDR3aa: CASIPGRQETQYF

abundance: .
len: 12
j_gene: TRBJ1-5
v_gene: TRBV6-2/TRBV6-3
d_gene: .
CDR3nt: TGTGCCAGCAGCAGGACAGCTCAGCCCCAGCATTTT
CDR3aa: CASSRTAQPQHF

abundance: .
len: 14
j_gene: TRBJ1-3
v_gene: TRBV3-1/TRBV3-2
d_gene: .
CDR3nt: TGTGCCAGCAGTTCGGACAGCACTGGAAACACCATATATTTT
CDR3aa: CASSSDSTGNTIYF

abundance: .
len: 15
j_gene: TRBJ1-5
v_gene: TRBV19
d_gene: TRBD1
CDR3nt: TGTGCCAGTAGTATAGTTAGACAGGGTAATCAGCCCCAGCATTTT
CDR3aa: CASSIVRQGNQPQHF

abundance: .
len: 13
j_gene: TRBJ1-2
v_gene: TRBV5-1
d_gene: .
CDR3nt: TGCGCCAGCAGCTTCGATTCGGGTTATGGCTACACCTTC
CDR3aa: CASSFDSGYGYTF

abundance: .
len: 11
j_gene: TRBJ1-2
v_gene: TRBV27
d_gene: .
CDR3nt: TGTGCCTCCCTGTTGGGGGACACCTACACCTTC
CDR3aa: CASLLGDTYTF

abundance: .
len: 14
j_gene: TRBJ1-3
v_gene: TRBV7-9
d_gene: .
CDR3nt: TGTGCCAGCAGCTTAAGCACAGGGGGAAACACCATATATTTT
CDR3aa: CASSLSTGGNTIYF

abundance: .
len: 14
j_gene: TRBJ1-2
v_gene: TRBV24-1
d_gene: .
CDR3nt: TGTGCCACCAGTGATTTTTCCTCTAACTATGGCTACACCTTC
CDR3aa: CATSDFSSNYGYTF

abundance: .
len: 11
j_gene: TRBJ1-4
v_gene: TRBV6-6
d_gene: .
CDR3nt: TGTGCCAGCACAGGGGACGAAAAACTGTTTTTT
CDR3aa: CASTGDEKLFF

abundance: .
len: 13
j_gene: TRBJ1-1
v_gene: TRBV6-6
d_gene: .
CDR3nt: TGTGCCAGCAGTTACGGGCAGAACACTGAAGCTTTCTTT
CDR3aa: CASSYGQNTEAFF

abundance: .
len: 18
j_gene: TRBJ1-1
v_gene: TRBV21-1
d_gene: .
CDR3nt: TGTGCCAGCAGCAAAGCGTCCGGGACAAACATCCCTAACACTGAAGCTTTCTTT
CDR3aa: CASSKASGTNIPNTEAFF

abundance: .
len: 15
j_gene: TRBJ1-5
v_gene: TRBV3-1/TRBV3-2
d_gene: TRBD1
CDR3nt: TGTGCCAGCAGCCAGGGGACAGGCTCCAATCAGCCCCAGCATTTT
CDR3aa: CASSQGTGSNQPQHF

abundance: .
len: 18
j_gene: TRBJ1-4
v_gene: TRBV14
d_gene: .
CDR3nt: TGTGCCAGCAGCCATCGCACTACAGGGTATTTAACTAATGAAAAACTGTTTTTT
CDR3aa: CASSHRTTGYLTNEKLFF

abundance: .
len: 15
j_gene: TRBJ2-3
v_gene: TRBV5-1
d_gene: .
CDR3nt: TGCGCCAGCAGCGCCGGAGGGAGTAGCACAGATACGCAGTATTTT
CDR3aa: CASSAGGSSTDTQYF

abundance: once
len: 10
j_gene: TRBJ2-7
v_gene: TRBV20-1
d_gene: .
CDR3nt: TGCAGTGCTGGACGTTACGAGCAGTACTTC
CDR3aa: CSAGRYEQYF

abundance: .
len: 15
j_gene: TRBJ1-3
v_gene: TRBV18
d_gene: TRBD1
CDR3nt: TGTGCCAGCTCTCGCGGACAGGGCGGAGGAAACACCATATATTTT
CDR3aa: CASSRGQGGGNTIYF

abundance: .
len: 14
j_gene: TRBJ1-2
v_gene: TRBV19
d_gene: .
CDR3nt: TGTGCCAGTAGTATAGATCACAGAGACTATGGCTACACCTTC
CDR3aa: CASSIDHRDYGYTF

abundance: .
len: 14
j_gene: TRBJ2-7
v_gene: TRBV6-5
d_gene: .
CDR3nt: TGTGCCAGCAGGACCTTCAGGAGCTCCTACGAGCAGTACTTC
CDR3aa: CASRTFRSSYEQYF

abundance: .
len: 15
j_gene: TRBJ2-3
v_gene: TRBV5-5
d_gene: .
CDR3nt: TGTGCCAGCAGCCCCCAACGCCCGGTCACAGATACGCAGTATTTT
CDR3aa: CASSPQRPVTDTQYF

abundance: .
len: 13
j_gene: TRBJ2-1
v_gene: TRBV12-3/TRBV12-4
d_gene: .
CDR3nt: TGTGCCAGCAGTTTGACCCTCAGAGGTGAGCAGTTCTTC
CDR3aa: CASSLTLRGEQFF

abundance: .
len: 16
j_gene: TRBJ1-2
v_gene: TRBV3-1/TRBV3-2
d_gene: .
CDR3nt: TGTGCCAGCAGCCAAGATAAGAGAACTGACAACTATGGCTACACCTTC
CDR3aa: CASSQDKRTDNYGYTF

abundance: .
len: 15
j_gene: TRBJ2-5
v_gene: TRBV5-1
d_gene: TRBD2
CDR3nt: TGCGCCAGCAGCTTATATCCGGGGGGGCGTGAGACCCAGTACTTC
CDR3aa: CASSLYPGGRETQYF

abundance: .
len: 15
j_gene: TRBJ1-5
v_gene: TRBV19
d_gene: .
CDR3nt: TGTGCCAGTAGTATAGGACAGGCATGGTATATGACCCAGCATTTT
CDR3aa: CASSIGQAWYMTQHF

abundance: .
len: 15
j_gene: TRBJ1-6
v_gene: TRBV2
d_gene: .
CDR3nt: TGTGCCAGCAGTGACTCCGGGACATTGAATTCACCCCTCCACTTT
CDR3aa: CASSDSGTLNSPLHF

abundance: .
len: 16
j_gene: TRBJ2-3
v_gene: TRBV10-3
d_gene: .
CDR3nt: TGTGCCATCAGTGAAAGGGGAGACCCAGGCGCAGATACGCAGTATTTT
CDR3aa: CAISERGDPGADTQYF

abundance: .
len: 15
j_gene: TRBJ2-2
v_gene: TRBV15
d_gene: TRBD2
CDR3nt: TGTGCCACCTCTGCTATAGCGGGGGGGGCCGGGGAGCTGTTTTTT
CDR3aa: CATSAIAGGAGELFF

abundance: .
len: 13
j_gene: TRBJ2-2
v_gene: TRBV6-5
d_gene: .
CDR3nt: TGTGCCAGCAGAGGACTGGGGACCGGGGAGCTGTTTTTT
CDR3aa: CASRGLGTGELFF